This T cell receptor (beta chain) is drawn from a study of T-cell reconstitution after alpha-beta-depleted transplantation in children. A library of TCRbeta sequences, prepared with unique molecular identifiers, was generated. TCRdb independently ran MiXCR on the PCR reads; one entry per CDR3 protein. This repertoire shows hundreds of thousands of distinct CDR3 sequences, 6.5% to 9% found once; its top ten account for 6.3%. Findings and caveats of the study: In some patients, recipient T cells and intrathymic progenitors surviving conditioning explained high day-60 diversity. From newly produced T cells came most of the T-cell counts and diversity one year after transplant. There were reportedly several hundred expanded graft clones from which alpha-beta T cells came about two months after transplant.

There are many counts of this clonotype. The target antigen is unknown. The CDR3 has 14 amino acids. Germline CDR1 reads DFQATT; CDR2 reads SNEGSKA (reference sequence). V lost 3 bases, J lost 3 bases, and 6 bases stayed unmatched. The sample here was PBMCs, mostly from graft donor cells, taken 180 days after TCRalphabeta/CD19-depleted stem cell transplant. This clonotype was obtained from a male patient aged 10 to 17 who had a stem cell transplant for acute lymphoblastic leukemia, so the T cells may come from the graft donor. The chain joins TRBV20-1 to TRBJ1-1; 8 positions agree with TRBD1. The CDR3 coding sequence is TGCAGTGCTAGCCGATCGGACAGGGACACTGAAGCTTTCTTT. Its translation is CSASRSDRDTEAFF.